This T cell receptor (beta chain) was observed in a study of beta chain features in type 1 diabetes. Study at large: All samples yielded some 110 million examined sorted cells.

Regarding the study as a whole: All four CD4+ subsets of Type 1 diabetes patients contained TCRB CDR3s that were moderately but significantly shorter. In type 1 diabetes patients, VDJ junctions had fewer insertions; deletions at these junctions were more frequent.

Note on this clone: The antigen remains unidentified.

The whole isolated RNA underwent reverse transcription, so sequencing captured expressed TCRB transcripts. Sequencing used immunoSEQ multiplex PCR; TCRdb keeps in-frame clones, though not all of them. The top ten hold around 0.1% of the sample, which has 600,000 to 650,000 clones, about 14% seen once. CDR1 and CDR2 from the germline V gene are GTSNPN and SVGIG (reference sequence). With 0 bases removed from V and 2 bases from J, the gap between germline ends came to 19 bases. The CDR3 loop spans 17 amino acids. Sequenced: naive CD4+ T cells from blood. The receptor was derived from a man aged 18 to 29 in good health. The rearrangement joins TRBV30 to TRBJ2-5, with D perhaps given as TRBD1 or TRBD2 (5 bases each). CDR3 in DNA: TGTGCCTGGAGTGTACCAAACGTCCGGGGCCTTCAAGAGACCCAGTACTTC. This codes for CAWSVPNVRGLQETQYF.